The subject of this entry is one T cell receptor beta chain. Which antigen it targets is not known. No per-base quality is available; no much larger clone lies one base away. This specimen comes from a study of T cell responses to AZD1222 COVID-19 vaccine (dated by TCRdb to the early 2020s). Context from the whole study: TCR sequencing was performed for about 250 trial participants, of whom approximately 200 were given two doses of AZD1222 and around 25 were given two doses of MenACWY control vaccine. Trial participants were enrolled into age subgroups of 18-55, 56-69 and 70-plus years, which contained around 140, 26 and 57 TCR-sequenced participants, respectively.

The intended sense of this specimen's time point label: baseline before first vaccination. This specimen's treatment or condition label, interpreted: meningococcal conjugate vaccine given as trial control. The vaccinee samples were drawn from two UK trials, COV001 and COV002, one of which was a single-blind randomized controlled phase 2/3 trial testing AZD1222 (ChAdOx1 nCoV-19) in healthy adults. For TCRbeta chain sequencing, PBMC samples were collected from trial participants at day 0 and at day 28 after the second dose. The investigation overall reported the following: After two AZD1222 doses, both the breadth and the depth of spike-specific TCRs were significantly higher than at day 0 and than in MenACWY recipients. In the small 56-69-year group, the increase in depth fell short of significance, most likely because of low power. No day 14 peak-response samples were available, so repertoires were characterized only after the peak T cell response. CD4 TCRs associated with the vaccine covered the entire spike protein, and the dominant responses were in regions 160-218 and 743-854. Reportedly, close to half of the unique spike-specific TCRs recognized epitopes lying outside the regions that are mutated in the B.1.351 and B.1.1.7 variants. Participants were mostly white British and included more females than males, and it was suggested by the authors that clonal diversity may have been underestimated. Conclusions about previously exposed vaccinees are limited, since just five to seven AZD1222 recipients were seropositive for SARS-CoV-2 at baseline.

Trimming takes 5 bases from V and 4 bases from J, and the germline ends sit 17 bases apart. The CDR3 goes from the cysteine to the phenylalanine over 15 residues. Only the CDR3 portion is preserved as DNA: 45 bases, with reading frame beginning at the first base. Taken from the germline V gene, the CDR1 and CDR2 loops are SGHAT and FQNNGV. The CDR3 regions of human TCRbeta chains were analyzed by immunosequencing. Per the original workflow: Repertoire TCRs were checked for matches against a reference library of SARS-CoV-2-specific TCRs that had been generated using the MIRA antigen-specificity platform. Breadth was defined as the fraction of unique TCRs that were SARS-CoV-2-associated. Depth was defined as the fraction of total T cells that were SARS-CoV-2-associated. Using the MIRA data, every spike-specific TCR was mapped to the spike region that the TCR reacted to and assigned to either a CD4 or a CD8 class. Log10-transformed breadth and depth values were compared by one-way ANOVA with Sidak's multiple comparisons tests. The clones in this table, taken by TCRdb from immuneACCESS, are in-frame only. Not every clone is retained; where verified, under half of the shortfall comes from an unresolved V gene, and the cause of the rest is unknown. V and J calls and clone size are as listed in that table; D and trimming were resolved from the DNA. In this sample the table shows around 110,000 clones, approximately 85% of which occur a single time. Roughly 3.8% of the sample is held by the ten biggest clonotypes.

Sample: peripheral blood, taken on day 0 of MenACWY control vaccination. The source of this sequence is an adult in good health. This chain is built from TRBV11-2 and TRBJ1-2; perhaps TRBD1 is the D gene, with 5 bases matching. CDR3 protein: CASSTQGVSSYGYTF. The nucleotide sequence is TGTGCCAGCAGCACCCAGGGCGTCTCCTCCTATGGCTACACCTTC.